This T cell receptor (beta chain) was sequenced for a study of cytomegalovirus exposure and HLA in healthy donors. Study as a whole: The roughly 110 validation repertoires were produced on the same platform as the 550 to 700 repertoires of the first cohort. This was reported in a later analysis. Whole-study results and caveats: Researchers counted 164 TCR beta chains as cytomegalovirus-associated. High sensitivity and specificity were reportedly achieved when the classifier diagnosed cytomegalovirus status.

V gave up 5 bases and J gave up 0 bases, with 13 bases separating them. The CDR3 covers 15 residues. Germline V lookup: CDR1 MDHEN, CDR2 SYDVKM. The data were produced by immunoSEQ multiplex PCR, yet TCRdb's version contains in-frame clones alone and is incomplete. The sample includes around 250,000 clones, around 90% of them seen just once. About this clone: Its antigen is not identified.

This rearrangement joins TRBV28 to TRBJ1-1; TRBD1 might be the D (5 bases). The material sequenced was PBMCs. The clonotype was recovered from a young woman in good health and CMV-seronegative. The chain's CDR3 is CASSPLTEMNTEAFF. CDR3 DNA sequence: TGTGCCAGCAGTCCCCTGACAGAAATGAACACTGAAGCTTTCTTT.